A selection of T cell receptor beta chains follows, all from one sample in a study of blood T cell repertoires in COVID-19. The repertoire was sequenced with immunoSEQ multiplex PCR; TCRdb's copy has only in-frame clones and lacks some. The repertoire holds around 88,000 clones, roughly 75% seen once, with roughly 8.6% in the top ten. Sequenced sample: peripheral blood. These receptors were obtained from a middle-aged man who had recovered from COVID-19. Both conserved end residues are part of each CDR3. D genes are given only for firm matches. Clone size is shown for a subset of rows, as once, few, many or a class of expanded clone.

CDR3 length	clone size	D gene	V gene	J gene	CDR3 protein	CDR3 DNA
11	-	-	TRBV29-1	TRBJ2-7	CSVETGSEQYF	TGCAGCGTTGAGACGGGGTCCGAGCAGTACTTC
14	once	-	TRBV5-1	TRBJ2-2	CASSFTGYTGELFF	TGCGCCAGCAGCTTTACAGGGTACACCGGGGAGCTGTTTTTT
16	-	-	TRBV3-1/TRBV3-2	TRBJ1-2	CASSQGGQGRHYGYTF	TGTGCCAGCAGCCAAGGAGGCCAGGGAAGGCACTATGGCTACACCTTC
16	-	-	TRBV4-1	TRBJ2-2	CASSPGGGGGTGELFF	TGCGCCAGCAGCCCTGGGGGCGGCGGGGGTACCGGGGAGCTGTTTTTT
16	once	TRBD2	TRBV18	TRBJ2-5	CASSPPAGGPAETQYF	TGTGCCAGCTCACCACCGGCGGGGGGGCCCGCGGAGACCCAGTACTTC
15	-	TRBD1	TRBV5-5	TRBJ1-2	CASSLRLEGAEGYTF	TGTGCCAGCAGCTTGCGATTGGAGGGGGCGGAGGGCTACACCTTC
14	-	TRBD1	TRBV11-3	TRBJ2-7	CASSGDRGSYEQYF	TGTGCCAGCAGCGGGGACAGGGGCTCCTACGAGCAGTACTTC
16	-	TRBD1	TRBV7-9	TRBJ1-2	CASSLAGQAFNYGYTF	TGTGCCAGCAGCTTAGCCGGACAGGCCTTTAACTATGGCTACACCTTC
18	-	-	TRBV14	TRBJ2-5	CASSQARGLGVLGETQYF	TGTGCCAGCAGCCAAGCCCGAGGTCTCGGGGTCCTGGGAGAGACCCAGTACTTC
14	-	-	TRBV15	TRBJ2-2	CATTYRANTGELFF	TGTGCCACCACGTACAGGGCGAACACCGGGGAGCTGTTTTTT
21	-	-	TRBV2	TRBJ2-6	CASRLTDRKPEDSSGANVLTF	TGTGCCAGCAGACTCACCGACAGGAAACCAGAAGACAGCTCTGGGGCCAACGTCCTGACTTTC
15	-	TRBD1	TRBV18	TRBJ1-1	CASSPLGQGNTEAFF	TGTGCCAGCTCACCTCTAGGACAGGGGAACACTGAAGCTTTCTTT
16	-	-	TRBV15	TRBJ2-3	CATSRDGDTRTDTQYF	TGTGCCACCAGCAGAGATGGGGACACCCGCACAGATACGCAGTATTTT
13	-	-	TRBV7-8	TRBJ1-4	CASRTGPGEKLFF	TGTGCCAGCAGAACAGGGCCTGGAGAAAAACTGTTTTTT
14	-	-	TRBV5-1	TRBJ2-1	CASSFKRFDNEQFF	TGCGCCAGCAGCTTTAAGAGATTCGACAATGAGCAGTTCTTC
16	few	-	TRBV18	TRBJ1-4	CASSPEVLRANEKLFF	TGTGCCAGCTCACCAGAGGTCCTGCGGGCTAATGAAAAACTGTTTTTT
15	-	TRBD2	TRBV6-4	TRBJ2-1	CASSPRTSGNHEQFF	TGTGCCAGCAGTCCTAGGACTAGCGGGAACCATGAGCAGTTCTTC
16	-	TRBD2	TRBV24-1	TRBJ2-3	CATSDSGLAVADTQYF	TGTGCCACCAGTGACTCCGGACTAGCGGTTGCGGATACGCAGTATTTT
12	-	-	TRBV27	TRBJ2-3	CASSAPGWTQYF	TGTGCCAGCAGTGCTCCCGGGTGGACGCAGTATTTT
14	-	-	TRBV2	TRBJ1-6	CASSGMEGTSPLHF	TGTGCCAGCAGTGGAATGGAGGGCACTTCACCCCTCCACTTT
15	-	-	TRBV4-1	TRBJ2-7	CASSLRRGLAGEQYF	TGCGCCAGCAGCCTCCGCCGGGGTCTAGCTGGCGAGCAGTACTTC
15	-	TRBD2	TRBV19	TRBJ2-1	CASSSMGLAGEEQFF	TGTGCCAGTAGCTCTATGGGACTAGCGGGAGAGGAGCAGTTCTTC
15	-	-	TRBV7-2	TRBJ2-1	CASSLAMGRGVEQFF	TGTGCCAGCAGCTTAGCAATGGGTAGGGGTGTTGAGCAGTTCTTC